There are a few counts of the clone carrying this T cell receptor (beta chain). Its cognate antigen is unknown. V was pared by 3 bases and J by 2 bases, with 14 bases between. The CDR3 runs to 17 residues. The data were taken from a study of response to subunit inactivated influenza vaccine. General observations from the study: Authors suggested few new T cells are recruited by each seasonal influenza vaccination.

TCRdb processed the RT-PCR reads anew with MiXCR; each CDR3 protein has one entry. The sample carries roughly 650,000 distinct CDR3 sequences, around 15% recorded once. The chain is built from TRBV12-3 or TRBV12-4 and TRBJ2-6, with D possibly matching TRBD2 (7 bases). Specimen: PBMCs from blood, collected 14 to 15 days before vaccination. The clonotype originates from a man aged 45-65 years who received an inactivated influenza vaccine. The CDR3 is CASSFLGGTTGANVLTF. CDR3 coding DNA: TGTGCCAGCAGTTTTCTCGGGGGGACAACTGGGGCCAACGTCCTGACTTTC.